This T cell receptor beta chain was observed in a study of shared clonotypes between healthy human individuals. General observations from the study: Clonotypes which were not shared had lower generation probabilities than clonotypes that all four donors shared.

Trimming removed 1 base at V and 9 bases at J, with 16 bases between. CDR3 size: 15 residues. Germline V gene data show CDR1 as MGHRA and CDR2 as YSYEKL. Sequencing used immunoSEQ multiplex PCR; TCRdb keeps in-frame clones, though not all of them. Of just over 2,000,000 clones listed, 90% to 95% were seen once; the top ten hold roughly 0.13%. For this clone: Its specificity is not known.

The chain employs TRBV4-1 and TRBJ2-4; D might be TRBD1 or TRBD2, each matching 5 bases. This sequence was found in a man between 18 and 29 years old in good health. The sequencing sample was made of naive CD4+ T cells sorted from blood. Subset in this sample: CD45RA+ positively selected. The CDR3 nucleotides read TGCGCCAGCAGCCAAGGAGGGGCCGGGGTGAGCATTCAGTACTTC. It yields the protein CASSQGGAGVSIQYF.